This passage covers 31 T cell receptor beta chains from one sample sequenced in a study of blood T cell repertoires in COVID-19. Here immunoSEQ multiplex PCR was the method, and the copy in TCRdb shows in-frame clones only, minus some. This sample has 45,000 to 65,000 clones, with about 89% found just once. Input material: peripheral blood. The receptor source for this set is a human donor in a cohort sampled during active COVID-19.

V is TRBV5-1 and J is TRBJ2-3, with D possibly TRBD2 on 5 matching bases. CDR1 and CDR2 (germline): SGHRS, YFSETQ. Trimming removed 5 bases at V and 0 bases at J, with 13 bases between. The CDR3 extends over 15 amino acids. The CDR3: CASSSTRGSTDTQYF. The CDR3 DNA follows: TGCGCCAGCAGTTCGACTCGCGGGAGCACAGATACGCAGTATTTT.

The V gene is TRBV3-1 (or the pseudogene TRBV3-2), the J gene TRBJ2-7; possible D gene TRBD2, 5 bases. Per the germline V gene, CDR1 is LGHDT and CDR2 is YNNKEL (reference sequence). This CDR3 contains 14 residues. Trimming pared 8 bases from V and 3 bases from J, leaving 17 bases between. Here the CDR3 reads CASSPYGNRYEQYF. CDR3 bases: TGTGCCAGCTCCCCGTACGGGAACCGCTACGAGCAGTACTTC.

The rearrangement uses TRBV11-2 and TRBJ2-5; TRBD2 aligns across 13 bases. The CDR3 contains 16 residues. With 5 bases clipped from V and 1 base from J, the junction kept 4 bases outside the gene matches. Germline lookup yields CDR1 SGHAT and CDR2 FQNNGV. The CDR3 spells CASSRTSGGGQETQYF. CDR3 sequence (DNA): TGTGCCAGCAGCCGCACTAGCGGGGGGGGCCAAGAGACCCAGTACTTC.

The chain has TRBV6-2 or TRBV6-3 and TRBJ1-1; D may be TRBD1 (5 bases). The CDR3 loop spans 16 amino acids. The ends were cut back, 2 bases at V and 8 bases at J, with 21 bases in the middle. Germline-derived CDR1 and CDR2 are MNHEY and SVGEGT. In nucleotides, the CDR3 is TGTGCCAGCAGTTACGCGAGGACAAGCGACCCTGGGGAAGCTTTCTTT. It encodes CASSYARTSDPGEAFF.

The CDR3 sequence: CSVRGGGYNEQFF. The CDR3 coding sequence is TGCAGCGTTCGCGGGGGGGGTTACAATGAGCAGTTCTTC. The V gene is TRBV29-1, the J gene TRBJ2-1, with 9 positions matching TRBD2. CDR1 is SQVTM, CDR2 ANQGSEA, per germline. Trimming removed 5 bases from V and 4 bases from J; junction bases left unmatched: 3. This CDR3 is 13 amino acids long.

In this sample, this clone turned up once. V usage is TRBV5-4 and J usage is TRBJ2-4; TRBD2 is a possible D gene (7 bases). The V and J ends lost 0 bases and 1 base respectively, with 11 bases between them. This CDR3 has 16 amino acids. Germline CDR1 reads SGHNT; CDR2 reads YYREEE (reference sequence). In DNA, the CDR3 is TGTGCCAGCAGCTTGGGGGGGGGCGGGGCCAAAAACATTCAGTACTTC. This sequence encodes CASSLGGGGAKNIQYF.

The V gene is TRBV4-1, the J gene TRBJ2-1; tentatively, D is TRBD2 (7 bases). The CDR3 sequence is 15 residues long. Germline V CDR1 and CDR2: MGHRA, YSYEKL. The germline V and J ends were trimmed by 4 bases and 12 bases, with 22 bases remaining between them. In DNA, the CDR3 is TGCGCCAGCAGCCCCGCGGAGGGGGGGCGTGTCGGGCAGTTCTTC. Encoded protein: CASSPAEGGRVGQFF.

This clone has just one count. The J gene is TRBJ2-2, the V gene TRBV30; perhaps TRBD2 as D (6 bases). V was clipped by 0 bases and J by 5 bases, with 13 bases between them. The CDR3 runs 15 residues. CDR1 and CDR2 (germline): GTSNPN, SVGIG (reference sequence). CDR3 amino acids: CAWSVGGSATGELFF. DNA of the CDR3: TGTGCCTGGAGTGTCGGGGGATCTGCTACCGGGGAGCTGTTTTTT. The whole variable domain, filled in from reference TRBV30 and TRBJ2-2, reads SQTIHQWPATLVQPVGSPLSLECTVEGTSNPNLYWYRQAAGRGLQLLFYSVGIGQISSEVPQNLSASRPQDRQFILSSKKLLLSDSGFYLCAWSVGGSATGELFFGEGSRLTVL.

As DNA, the CDR3 is TGTGCCATCAGTGAGTCAAATCGTGGCCGAGAGACCCAGTACTTC. Its translation is CAISESNRGRETQYF. The chain is built from TRBV10-3 and TRBJ2-5; D uncertain. The CDR3 extends over 15 amino acids. V lost 0 bases to trimming and J lost 4 bases, with 12 bases between them. Germline CDR1 ENHRY, CDR2 SYGVKD.

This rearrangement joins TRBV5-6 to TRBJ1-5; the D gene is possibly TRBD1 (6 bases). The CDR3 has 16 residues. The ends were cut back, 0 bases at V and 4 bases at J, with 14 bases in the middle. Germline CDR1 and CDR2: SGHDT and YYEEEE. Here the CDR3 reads CASSLGGGLGNQPQHF. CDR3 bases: TGTGCCAGCAGCTTGGGTGGGGGCTTGGGGAATCAGCCCCAGCATTTT.

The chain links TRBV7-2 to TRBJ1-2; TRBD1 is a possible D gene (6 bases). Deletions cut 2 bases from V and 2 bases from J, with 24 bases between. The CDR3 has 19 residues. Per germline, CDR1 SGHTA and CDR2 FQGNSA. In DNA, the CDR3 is TGTGCCAGCAGCTTAAGGGGGGGGGCTAGTTCCCTCTCAAACTATGGCTACACCTTC. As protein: CASSLRGGASSLSNYGYTF.

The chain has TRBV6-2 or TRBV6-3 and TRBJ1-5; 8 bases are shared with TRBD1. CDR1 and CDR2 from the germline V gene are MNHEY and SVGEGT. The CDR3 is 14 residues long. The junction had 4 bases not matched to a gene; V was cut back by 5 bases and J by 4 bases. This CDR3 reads CASSTTGDNQPQHF. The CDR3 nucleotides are TGTGCCAGCAGTACGACAGGGGATAATCAGCCCCAGCATTTT.

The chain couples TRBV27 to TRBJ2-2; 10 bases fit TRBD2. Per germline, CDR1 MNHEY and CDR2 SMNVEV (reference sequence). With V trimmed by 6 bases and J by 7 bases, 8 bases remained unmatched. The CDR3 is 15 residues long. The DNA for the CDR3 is TGTGCCAGCAGGGGCGTAGCGGGGGGAGTCGGGGAGCTGTTTTTT. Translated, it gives CASRGVAGGVGELFF.

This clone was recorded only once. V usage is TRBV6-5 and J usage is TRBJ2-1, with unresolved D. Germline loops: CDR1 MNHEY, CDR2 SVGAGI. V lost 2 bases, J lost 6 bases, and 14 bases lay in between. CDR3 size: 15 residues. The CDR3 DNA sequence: TGTGCCAGCAGTTACACCCTGATGGGCCCCAATGAGCAGTTCTTC. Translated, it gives CASSYTLMGPNEQFF.

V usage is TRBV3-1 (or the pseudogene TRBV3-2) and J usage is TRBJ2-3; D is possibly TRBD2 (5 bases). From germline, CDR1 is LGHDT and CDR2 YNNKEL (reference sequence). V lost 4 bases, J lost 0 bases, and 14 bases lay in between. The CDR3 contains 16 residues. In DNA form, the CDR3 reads TGTGCCAGCAGCCCCCCGGGAACCCCTAGCACAGATACGCAGTATTTT. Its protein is CASSPPGTPSTDTQYF.

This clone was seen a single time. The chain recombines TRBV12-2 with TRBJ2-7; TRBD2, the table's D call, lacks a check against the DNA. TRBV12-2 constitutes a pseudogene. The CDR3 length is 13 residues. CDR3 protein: CASRFGGGHEQYF. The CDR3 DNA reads TGTGCAAGTCGCTTTGGCGGGGGCCACGAGCAGTACTTC.

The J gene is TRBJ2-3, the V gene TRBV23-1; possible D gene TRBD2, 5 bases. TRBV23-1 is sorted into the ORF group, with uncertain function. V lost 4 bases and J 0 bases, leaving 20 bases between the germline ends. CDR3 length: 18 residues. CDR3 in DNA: TGCGCCAGCAGTCTACTATGGCAGGTTCGGGGTAGCACAGATACGCAGTATTTT. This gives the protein CASSLLWQVRGSTDTQYF.

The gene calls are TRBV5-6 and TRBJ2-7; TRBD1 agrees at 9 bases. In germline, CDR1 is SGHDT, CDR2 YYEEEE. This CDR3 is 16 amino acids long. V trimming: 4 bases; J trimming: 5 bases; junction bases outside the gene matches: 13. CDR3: CASSLRPGQGMHEQYF. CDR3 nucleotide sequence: TGTGCCAGCAGCCTAAGACCGGGACAGGGTATGCACGAGCAGTACTTC.

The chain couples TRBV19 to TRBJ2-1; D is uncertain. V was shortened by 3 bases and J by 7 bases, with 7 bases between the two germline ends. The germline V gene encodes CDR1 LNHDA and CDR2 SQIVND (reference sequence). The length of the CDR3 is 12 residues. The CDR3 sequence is CASSMMTNEQFF. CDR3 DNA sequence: TGTGCCAGTAGTATGATGACTAATGAGCAGTTCTTC.

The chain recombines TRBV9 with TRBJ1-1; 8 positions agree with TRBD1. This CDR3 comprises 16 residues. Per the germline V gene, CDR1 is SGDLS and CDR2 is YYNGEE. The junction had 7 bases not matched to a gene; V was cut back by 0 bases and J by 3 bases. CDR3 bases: TGTGCCAGCAGCGTAGTTCAGGACAGGGTGGACACTGAAGCTTTCTTT. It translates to CASSVVQDRVDTEAFF.

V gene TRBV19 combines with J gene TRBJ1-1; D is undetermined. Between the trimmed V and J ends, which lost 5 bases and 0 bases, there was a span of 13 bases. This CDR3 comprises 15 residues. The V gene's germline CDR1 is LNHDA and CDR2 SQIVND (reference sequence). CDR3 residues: CASSGRGRLNTEAFF. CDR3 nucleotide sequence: TGTGCCAGTAGTGGGCGGGGTCGCCTGAACACTGAAGCTTTCTTT.

Here the CDR3 reads CASSVQGRVAYGYTF. The CDR3 coding sequence is TGTGCCAGCAGTGTACAGGGCAGGGTGGCCTATGGCTACACCTTC. The J gene is TRBJ1-2, the V gene TRBV28; perhaps TRBD1 as D (6 bases). This CDR3 has 15 amino acids. V was cut by 5 bases and J by 4 bases, with 17 bases left in between. Germline V gene sequence: CDR1 MDHEN, CDR2 SYDVKM.

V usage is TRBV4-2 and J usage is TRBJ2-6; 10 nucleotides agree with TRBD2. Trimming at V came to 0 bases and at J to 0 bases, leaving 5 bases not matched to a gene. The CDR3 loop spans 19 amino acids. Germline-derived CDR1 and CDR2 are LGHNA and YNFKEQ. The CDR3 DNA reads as TGTGCCAGCAGCCAAGATTCGAGCGGGGGGGCCTCTGGGGCCAACGTCCTGACTTTC. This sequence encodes CASSQDSSGGASGANVLTF.

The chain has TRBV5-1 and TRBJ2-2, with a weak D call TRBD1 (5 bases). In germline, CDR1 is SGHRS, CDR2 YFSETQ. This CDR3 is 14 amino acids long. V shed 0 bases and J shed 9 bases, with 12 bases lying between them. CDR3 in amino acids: CASSLEGRERELFF. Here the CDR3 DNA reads TGCGCCAGCAGCTTGGAGGGCAGGGAACGGGAGCTGTTTTTT.

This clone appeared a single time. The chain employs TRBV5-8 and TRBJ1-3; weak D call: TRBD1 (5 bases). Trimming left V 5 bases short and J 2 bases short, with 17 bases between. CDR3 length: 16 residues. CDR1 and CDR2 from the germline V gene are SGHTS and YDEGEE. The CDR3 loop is CASSARRGGAGNTIYF. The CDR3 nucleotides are TGTGCCAGCAGTGCCCGCCGGGGGGGGGCTGGAAACACCATATATTTT. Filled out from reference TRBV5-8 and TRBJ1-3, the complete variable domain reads EAGVTQSPTHLIKTRGQQATLRCSPISGHTSVYWYQQALGLGLQFLLWYDEGEERNRGNFPPRFSGRQFPNYSSELNVNALELEDSALYLCASSARRGGAGNTIYFGEGSWLTVV.

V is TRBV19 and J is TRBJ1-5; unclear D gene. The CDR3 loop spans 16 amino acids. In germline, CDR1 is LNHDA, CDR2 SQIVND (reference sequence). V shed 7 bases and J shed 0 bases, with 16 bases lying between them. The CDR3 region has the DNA TGTGCCAGTACCCCCGATGCCAGACATAGCAATCAGCCCCAGCATTTT. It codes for CASTPDARHSNQPQHF.

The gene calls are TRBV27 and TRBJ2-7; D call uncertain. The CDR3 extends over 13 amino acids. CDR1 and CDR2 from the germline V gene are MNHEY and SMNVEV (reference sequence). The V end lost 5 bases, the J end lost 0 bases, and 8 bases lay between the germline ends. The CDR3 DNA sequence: TGTGCCAGCAGTCCTGACACCTCCTACGAGCAGTACTTC. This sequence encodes CASSPDTSYEQYF.

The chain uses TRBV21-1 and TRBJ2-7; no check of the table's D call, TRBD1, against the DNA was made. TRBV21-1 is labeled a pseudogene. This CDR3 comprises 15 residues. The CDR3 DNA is TGTGCCAGCAGCGAACAGGGGGTGAGAGCCTACGAGCAGTACTTC. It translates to CASSEQGVRAYEQYF.

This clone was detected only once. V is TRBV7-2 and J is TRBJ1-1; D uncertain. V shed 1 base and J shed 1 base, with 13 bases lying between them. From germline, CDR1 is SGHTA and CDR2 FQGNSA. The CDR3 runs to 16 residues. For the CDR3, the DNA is TGTGCCAGCAGCTTAGGAAGGAGTAAGTCGAACACTGAAGCTTTCTTT. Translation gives CASSLGRSKSNTEAFF. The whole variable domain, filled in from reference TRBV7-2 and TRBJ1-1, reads GAGVSQSPSNKVTEKGKDVELRCDPISGHTALYWYRQSLGQGLEFLIYFQGNSAPDKSGLPSDRFSAERTGGSVSTLTIQRTQQEDSAVYLCASSLGRSKSNTEAFFGQGTRLTVV.

The CDR3 is CASNWTGHGDTEAFF. The CDR3 nucleotides are TGTGCCAGCAACTGGACAGGGCACGGGGACACTGAAGCTTTCTTT. The rearrangement links TRBV11-3 to TRBJ1-1; 8 bases map to TRBD1. The CDR3 is 15 amino acids. Germline assignment: CDR1 SGHNT and CDR2 YENEEA. V lost 7 bases and J lost 3; bases outside the gene matches: 10.

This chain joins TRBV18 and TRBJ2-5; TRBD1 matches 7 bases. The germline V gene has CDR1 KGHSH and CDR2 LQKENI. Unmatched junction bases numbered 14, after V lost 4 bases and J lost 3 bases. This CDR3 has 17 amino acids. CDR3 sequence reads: CASSLRAPGQRKETQYF. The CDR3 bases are TGTGCCAGCTCACTCCGCGCTCCGGGACAGCGAAAAGAGACCCAGTACTTC.